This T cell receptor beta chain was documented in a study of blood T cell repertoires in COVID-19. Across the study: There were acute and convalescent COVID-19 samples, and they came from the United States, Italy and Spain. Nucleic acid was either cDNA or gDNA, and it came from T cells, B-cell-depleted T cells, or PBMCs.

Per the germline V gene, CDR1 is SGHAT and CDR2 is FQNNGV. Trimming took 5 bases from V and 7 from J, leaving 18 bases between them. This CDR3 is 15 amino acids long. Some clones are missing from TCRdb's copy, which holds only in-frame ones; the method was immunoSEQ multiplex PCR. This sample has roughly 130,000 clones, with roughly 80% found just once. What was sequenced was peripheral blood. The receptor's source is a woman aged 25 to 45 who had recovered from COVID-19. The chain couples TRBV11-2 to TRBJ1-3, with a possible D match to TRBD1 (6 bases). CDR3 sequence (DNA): TGTGCCAGCAGCCCGCCGGGGACAATATCTAACACCATATATTTT. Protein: CASSPPGTISNTIYF. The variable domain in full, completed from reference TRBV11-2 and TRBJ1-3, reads EAGVAQSPRYKIIEKRQSVAFWCNPISGHATLYWYQQILGQGPKLLIQFQNNGVVDDSQLPKDRFSAERLKGVDSTLKIQPAKLEDSAVYLCASSPPGTISNTIYFGEGSWLTVV.